One and the same sample provided the 26 T cell receptor beta chains below, sequenced in a study of blood T cell repertoires in COVID-19. Sequencing used immunoSEQ multiplex PCR; TCRdb keeps in-frame clones, though not all of them. The top ten clones hold approximately 4.3% of a sample with over 200,000 clones, about 85% of them seen once. Sequencing was carried out using peripheral blood. These receptors were taken from a man aged 55 to 69 who had recovered from COVID-19.

Regarding this clone: Other nucleotide sequences from this sample produce the same CDR3. This rearrangement joins TRBV19 to TRBJ1-2, with TRBD1 identical over 12 bases. The ends lost 3 bases at V and 5 bases at J; junction bases unmatched: 4. This CDR3 has 15 residues. Germline V CDR1 and CDR2: LNHDA, SQIVND (reference sequence). The CDR3 sequence: CASSIGTGGSYGYTF. CDR3 coding DNA: TGTGCCAGTAGTATTGGGACAGGGGGCTCGTATGGCTACACCTTC.

The gene calls are TRBV7-6 and TRBJ2-5; D unresolved. This CDR3 contains 11 residues. The V end lost 5 bases, the J end lost 2 bases, and 3 bases lay between the germline ends. The germline CDR1 and CDR2 sequences are SGHVS and FNYEAQ. Written as DNA, the CDR3 is TGTGCCAGCAGCCCTCAAGAGACCCAGTACTTC. The encoded protein is CASSPQETQYF.

The V gene is TRBV6-5, the J gene TRBJ1-5; TRBD1 might be the D (5 bases). The CDR3 sequence is 14 residues long. Germline V CDR1 and CDR2: MNHEY, SVGAGI. Trimming shortened V by 6 bases and J by 3 bases, and 12 bases separated the two germline ends. CDR3 loop: CASRGPAPNQPQHF. CDR3 sequence (DNA): TGTGCCAGCAGGGGGCCCGCGCCCAATCAGCCCCAGCATTTT.

CDR3 DNA sequence: TGCGCCAGCAGTGAGTCGAAAGGGGTTGGGGAAAAACTGTTTTTT. It encodes CASSESKGVGEKLFF. The chain carries TRBV10-2 and TRBJ1-4; D is possibly TRBD1 (5 bases). Trimming removed 0 bases from V and 8 bases from J, with 13 bases in between. CDR3 length equals 15 residues. Germline V gene sequence: CDR1 WSHSY, CDR2 SAAADI.

The gene calls are TRBV27 and TRBJ2-5; 8 bases match TRBD1. This CDR3 comprises 15 residues. V shed 3 bases, J shed 5 bases, and the junction held 8 bases outside the gene matches. From germline, CDR1 is MNHEY and CDR2 SMNVEV (reference sequence). DNA for the CDR3: TGTGCCAGCAGTTTTCGGGCAGGGGGCCTTGAGACCCAGTACTTC. This sequence encodes CASSFRAGGLETQYF.

The chain recombines TRBV6-2 or TRBV6-3 with TRBJ1-6, with 10 bases fitting TRBD1. The V and J ends lost 2 bases and 10 bases, in that order; junction bases with no gene match: 2. There are 14 residues in the CDR3. The germline CDR1 and CDR2 sequences are MNHEY and SVGEGT. The CDR3 loop reads CASSYRTGGSPLHF. The CDR3 coding sequence is TGTGCCAGCAGTTACCGGACAGGGGGATCACCCCTCCACTTT.

DNA of the CDR3: TGCGCCAGCAGCTTGGAGCTAGCGGGCCCGAGAAGATACGAGCAGTACTTC. Protein: CASSLELAGPRRYEQYF. The rearrangement uses TRBV5-1 and TRBJ2-7; 8 nucleotides agree with TRBD2. The CDR3 covers 17 residues. Germline V gene sequence: CDR1 SGHRS, CDR2 YFSETQ. Germline trimming cut 0 bases from V and 4 bases from J; bases unmatched to any gene: 12.

The V and J genes are TRBV19 and TRBJ2-3; possible D gene TRBD2, 5 bases. The CDR3 runs to 13 residues. Germline CDR1 is LNHDA and CDR2 is SQIVND (reference sequence). Trimming left V 4 bases short and J 4 bases short, with 9 bases between. This CDR3 is CASSRGMADTQYF. In nucleotides, the CDR3 is TGTGCCAGTAGTAGAGGGATGGCAGATACGCAGTATTTT.

This chain connects TRBV3-1 (or the pseudogene TRBV3-2) to TRBJ2-3, with D hard to call. Per germline, CDR1 LGHDT and CDR2 YNNKEL (reference sequence). This CDR3 has 15 amino acids. The ends were cut back, 4 bases at V and 0 bases at J, with 11 bases in the middle. This chain's CDR3 is CASSPDTSSTDTQYF. The CDR3 DNA reads as TGTGCCAGCAGCCCCGACACCTCTAGCACAGATACGCAGTATTTT.

The chain combines TRBV7-9 with TRBJ2-3, with D perhaps TRBD2 (5 bases). CDR1 SEHNR and CDR2 FQNEAQ come from the germline V gene (reference sequence). The V gene lost 4 bases and the J gene lost 0 bases, with 11 bases spanning the gap. This CDR3 has 15 amino acids. For the CDR3, the DNA is TGTGCCAGCAGCTCTGGAGGCCATAGCACAGATACGCAGTATTTT. This gives the protein CASSSGGHSTDTQYF.

The chain uses TRBV7-6 and TRBJ1-5; D gene uncertain. This CDR3 is 15 amino acids long. CDR1 and CDR2 from the germline V gene are SGHVS and FNYEAQ. V lost 0 bases, J lost 7 bases, and 13 bases lay in between. DNA of the CDR3: TGTGCCAGCAGCTTAGCGCGGGGTATAGGGCAGCCCCAGCATTTT. This gives the protein CASSLARGIGQPQHF.

The rearrangement joins TRBV9 to TRBJ2-3, with 9 bases identical to TRBD2. CDR1 SGDLS and CDR2 YYNGEE come from the germline V gene. V gave up 1 base and J gave up 1 base; unmatched junction bases: 7. This CDR3 has 17 amino acids. In DNA, the CDR3 is TGTGCCAGCAGCGTACAGCCTTCTAGCGGGGGCACAGATACGCAGTATTTT. Its protein product is CASSVQPSSGGTDTQYF. The full variable domain, rest sourced from reference TRBV9 and TRBJ2-3, is DSGVTQTPKHLITATGQRVTLRCSPRSGDLSVYWYQQSLDQGLQFLIQYYNGEERAKGNILERFSAQQFPDLHSELNLSSLELGDSALYFCASSVQPSSGGTDTQYFGPGTRLTVL.

The chain links TRBV6-2 or TRBV6-3 to TRBJ2-4; D is unclear. The CDR3 consists of 14 residues. Germline V gives CDR1 MNHEY, CDR2 SVGEGT. The ends were cut back, 2 bases at V and 4 bases at J, with 9 bases in the middle. The CDR3 bases are TGTGCCAGCAGTTACGACACAATTAAAAACATTCAGTACTTC. Translating it yields CASSYDTIKNIQYF.

The chain carries TRBV2 and TRBJ1-1, with 11 nucleotides matching TRBD1. The germline V gene has CDR1 SNHLY and CDR2 FYNNEI. The CDR3 sequence is 14 residues long. V shed 6 bases and J 6 bases; nucleotides not matched to a gene: 6. The DNA of the CDR3 is TGTGCCAGCAGAGGGACAGGGGGGGTACCTGAAGCTTTCTTT. This encodes CASRGTGGVPEAFF. Filled out from reference TRBV2 and TRBJ1-1, the complete variable domain reads EPEVTQTPSHQVTQMGQEVILRCVPISNHLYFYWYRQILGQKVEFLVSFYNNEISEKSEIFDDQFSVERPDGSNFTLKIRSTKLEDSAMYFCASRGTGGVPEAFFGQGTRLTVV.

The rearrangement joins TRBV9 to TRBJ1-1; TRBD1 matches 10 bases. Per germline, CDR1 SGDLS and CDR2 YYNGEE. This CDR3 has 15 residues. The V segment lost 0 bases and the J segment 7 bases; nucleotides outside the gene matches: 6. The CDR3 nucleotides read TGTGCCAGCAGCGTAGTTGGGACAGGGGACGGTGAAGCTTTCTTT. Residues: CASSVVGTGDGEAFF.

The sample holds a few counts of this clone. The rearrangement links TRBV7-9 to TRBJ1-4; D is possibly TRBD1 (5 bases). V was pared by 5 bases and J by 8 bases, with 15 bases between. CDR3 length equals 14 residues. The V gene's germline CDR1 is SEHNR and CDR2 FQNEAQ (reference sequence). CDR3 loop: CASSRGQIKEKLFF. CDR3 DNA: TGTGCCAGCAGCCGAGGACAAATCAAGGAAAAACTGTTTTTT.

The gene calls are TRBV6-5 and TRBJ1-1; 7 bases map to TRBD1. The CDR3 loop spans 15 amino acids. The junction had 7 bases not matched to a gene; V was cut back by 6 bases and J by 0 bases. CDR1 is MNHEY and CDR2 is SVGAGI in the germline V gene. The CDR3 nucleotides are TGTGCCAGCAGAACATACAGGGGAGTGAACACTGAAGCTTTCTTT. Its protein product is CASRTYRGVNTEAFF.

This sequence joins TRBV21-1 and TRBJ1-5. TRBV21-1 is marked as a pseudogene. This CDR3 spans 15 amino acids. The CDR3: CASSKGRESDQPQHF. The CDR3 DNA reads TGTGCCAGCAGCAAGGGCCGGGAATCAGATCAGCCCCAGCATTTT.

This chain links TRBV28 with TRBJ1-1; a weak D match, TRBD1 (5 bases). V lost 7 bases and J 0 bases, leaving 15 bases between the germline ends. Germline-derived CDR1 and CDR2 are MDHEN and SYDVKM. The CDR3 loop spans 15 amino acids. The CDR3 DNA follows: TGTGCCAGCACCGTTACGACAGCGTTGAACACTGAAGCTTTCTTT. Its translation: CASTVTTALNTEAFF.

V usage is TRBV6-5 and J usage is TRBJ1-1, with D tentatively TRBD1 (5 bases). Trimming took off 2 bases at V and 1 base at J, with 11 bases between the two ends. Per germline, CDR1 MNHEY and CDR2 SVGAGI. The CDR3 covers 15 residues. CDR3 sequence: CASSYRGQGNTEAFF. In DNA, the CDR3 is TGTGCCAGCAGTTACCGTGGGCAGGGGAACACTGAAGCTTTCTTT.

This clone was observed at least ten times. J is TRBJ2-2 and V is TRBV29-1; no clear D gene. With 8 bases removed from V and 0 bases from J, the gap between germline ends came to 7 bases. CDR1 is SQVTM, CDR2 ANQGSEA, per germline. The CDR3 contains 12 residues. CDR3 protein: CSHRTNTGELFF. CDR3 bases: TGCAGCCATAGAACGAACACCGGGGAGCTGTTTTTT.

The chain joins TRBV5-1 to TRBJ2-7; the match to TRBD1 covers 9 bases. The CDR3 sequence is 14 residues long. Per germline, CDR1 SGHRS and CDR2 YFSETQ. The junction had 3 bases not matched to a gene; V was cut back by 2 bases and J by 3 bases. The CDR3 DNA reads TGCGCCAGCAGCTTTTGGGACAGGGACTACGAGCAGTACTTC. This codes for CASSFWDRDYEQYF.

The rearrangement joins TRBV18 to TRBJ1-4, with D perhaps TRBD1 (6 bases). Germline CDR1 and CDR2: KGHSH and LQKENI. V was cut by 0 bases and J by 5 bases, with 10 bases left in between. CDR3 size: 15 residues. The CDR3 spells CASSPPMRGNEKLFF. The CDR3 DNA sequence: TGTGCCAGCTCACCACCGATGAGGGGGAATGAAAAACTGTTTTTT.

A few counts support this clone. This sequence joins TRBV10-2 and TRBJ1-1; 7 bases are a match to TRBD1. Per germline, CDR1 WSHSY and CDR2 SAAADI. The CDR3 covers 14 residues. Trimming removed 6 bases from V and 3 bases from J; junction bases left unmatched: 7. This CDR3 is CASRETGMDTEAFF. The CDR3 DNA reads TGCGCCAGCAGGGAGACAGGGATGGACACTGAAGCTTTCTTT.

This sequence joins TRBV7-2 and TRBJ2-2; maybe TRBD1 (6 bases). CDR3 length: 15 amino acids. Between the trimmed V and J ends, which lost 2 bases and 2 bases, there was a span of 9 bases. Germline loops: CDR1 SGHTA, CDR2 FQGNSA. The CDR3 DNA sequence: TGTGCCAGCAGCTTAAGGGGGTTCAACACCGGGGAGCTGTTTTTT. This sequence encodes CASSLRGFNTGELFF.

The gene calls are TRBV6-5 and TRBJ2-7; tentatively, D is TRBD1 (5 bases). The CDR3 length is 15 residues. Germline CDR1 reads MNHEY; CDR2 reads SVGAGI. With 3 bases removed from V and 0 bases from J, the gap between germline ends came to 12 bases. Written as DNA, the CDR3 is TGTGCCAGCAGTTATGGACCCAGGGACTCCTACGAGCAGTACTTC. This translates into CASSYGPRDSYEQYF.